The 8 T cell receptor beta chains reported below all come from one sample, sequenced in a study of TIL therapy for anti-PD-1-resistant metastatic lung cancer. Time point given: pre-treatment sample, taken before nivolumab and TIL therapy. The libraries were made with immunoSEQ v3. The assay was immunoSEQ multiplex PCR, and TCRdb's table has in-frame clones only and misses some. The table includes 55,000 or so clones, approximately 75% detected once. Material: blood, obtained at baseline. The origin of the receptors is a person aged 30 to 80 with non-small cell lung cancer.

This clone was observed a handful of times. The CDR3 region is CASTSLAGVWNEQFF. The CDR3 nucleotides read TGTGCCAGTACCTCGCTAGCGGGAGTTTGGAATGAGCAGTTCTTC. The gene calls are TRBV19 and TRBJ2-1, with 10 bases aligning to TRBD2. The germline gives CDR1 LNHDA, CDR2 SQIVND (reference sequence). The CDR3 totals 15 residues. Trimming at V came to 7 bases and at J to 7 bases, leaving 10 bases not matched to a gene.

The CDR3 region has the DNA TGTGCCAGCAGGGACAGGGGGGGTAACTATGGCTACACCTTC. Protein product: CASRDRGGNYGYTF. This rearrangement joins TRBV5-4 to TRBJ1-2; TRBD1 aligns across 10 bases. V dropped 5 bases and J dropped 1; count of bases not matched to a gene: 2. The V gene's germline CDR1 is SGHNT and CDR2 YYREEE (reference sequence). The CDR3 is 14 residues long.

This chain uses TRBV4-3 with TRBJ1-5, with no clear D. This CDR3 comprises 13 residues. Trimming pared 4 bases from V and 4 bases from J, leaving 8 bases between. Germline values: CDR1 LGHNA, CDR2 YSLEER. The CDR3 DNA reads TGCGCCAGCAGCCCCCTTCTAAATCAGCCCCAGCATTTT. It translates to CASSPLLNQPQHF.

The V call is TRBV7-9, the J call TRBJ2-5; D is ambiguous. Germline V gene sequence: CDR1 SEHNR, CDR2 FQNEAQ (reference sequence). The V and J ends lost 4 bases and 11 bases respectively, with 26 bases between them. The CDR3 covers 16 residues. CDR3 coding DNA: TGTGCCAGCAGCTCCACCGCTACCCGTAGCCCTGCGACGCAGTACTTC. Its translation is CASSSTATRSPATQYF.

The table lists this clone with a count of one. The genes are TRBV11-3 and TRBJ1-1; no definite D call. CDR1 SGHNT and CDR2 YENEEA come from the germline V gene. CDR3 size: 13 residues. Trimming left V 3 bases short and J 4 bases short, with 9 bases between. CDR3 sequence (DNA): TGTGCCAGCAGCTTGAGTGGATCCACTGAAGCTTTCTTT. Translating it yields CASSLSGSTEAFF.

The chain uses TRBV7-3 and TRBJ1-1, with 7 bases identical to TRBD1. The CDR3 length is 15 residues. Germline-derived CDR1 and CDR2 are SGHTA and FQGTGA. V dropped 5 bases and J dropped 1; count of bases not matched to a gene: 7. The CDR3 here is CASSLEGGRNTEAFF. CDR3 coding DNA: TGTGCCAGCAGCCTCGAAGGGGGCAGGAACACTGAAGCTTTCTTT.

This sequence joins TRBV5-5 and TRBJ2-3, with D uncertain. This CDR3 is 13 amino acids long. Germline CDR1 and CDR2: SGHKS and YYEKEE (reference sequence). The ends were cut back, 0 bases at V and 4 bases at J, with 6 bases in the middle. The CDR3 DNA follows: TGTGCCAGCAGCTTGGGGGTTGCAGATACGCAGTATTTT. As protein: CASSLGVADTQYF.

J is TRBJ2-2 and V is TRBV3-1 (or the pseudogene TRBV3-2); the D is unclear. The CDR3 consists of 15 residues. Germline V gene sequence: CDR1 LGHDT, CDR2 YNNKEL (reference sequence). The V end lost 1 base, the J end lost 4 bases, and 10 bases lay between the germline ends. CDR3 in amino acids: CASSQGPRATGELFF. The CDR3, as DNA: TGTGCCAGCAGCCAAGGGCCTAGGGCCACCGGGGAGCTGTTTTTT.